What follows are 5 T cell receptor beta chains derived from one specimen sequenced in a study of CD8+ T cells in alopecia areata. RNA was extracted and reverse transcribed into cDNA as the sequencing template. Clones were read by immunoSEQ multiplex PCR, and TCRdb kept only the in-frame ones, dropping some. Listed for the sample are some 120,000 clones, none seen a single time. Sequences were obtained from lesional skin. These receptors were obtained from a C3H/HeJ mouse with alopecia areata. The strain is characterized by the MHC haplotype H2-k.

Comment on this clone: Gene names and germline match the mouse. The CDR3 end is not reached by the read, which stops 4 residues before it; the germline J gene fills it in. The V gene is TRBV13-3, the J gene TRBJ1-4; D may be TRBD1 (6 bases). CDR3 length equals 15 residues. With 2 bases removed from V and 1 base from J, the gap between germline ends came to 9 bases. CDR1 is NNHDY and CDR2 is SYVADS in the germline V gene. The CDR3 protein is CASSEAGHSNERLFF. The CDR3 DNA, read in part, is TGTGCCAGCAGTGAAGCGGGACATTCCAACGAA.

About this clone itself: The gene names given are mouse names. CDR3 in amino acids: CTCSADNRGGNTLYF. The DNA read from the CDR3 is TGCACCTGCAGTGCAGATAACAGGGGTGGGAAC. The V call is TRBV1, the J call TRBJ2-4; TRBD1 matches 7 bases. The read finishes 4 residues shy of the CDR3 end, and the germline J gene is used to complete it. Germline V gives CDR1 NSQYPW, CDR2 LRSPGD (reference sequence). The CDR3 is 15 residues long.

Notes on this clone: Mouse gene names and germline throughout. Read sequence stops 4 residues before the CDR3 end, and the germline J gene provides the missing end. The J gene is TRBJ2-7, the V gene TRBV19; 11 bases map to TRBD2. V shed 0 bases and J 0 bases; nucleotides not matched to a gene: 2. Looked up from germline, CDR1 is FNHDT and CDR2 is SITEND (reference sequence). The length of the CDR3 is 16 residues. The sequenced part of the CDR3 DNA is TGTGCCAGCAGTATAGACTGGGGGGGCATCTCCTAT. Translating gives CASSIDWGGISY. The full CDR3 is CASSIDWGGISYEQYF.

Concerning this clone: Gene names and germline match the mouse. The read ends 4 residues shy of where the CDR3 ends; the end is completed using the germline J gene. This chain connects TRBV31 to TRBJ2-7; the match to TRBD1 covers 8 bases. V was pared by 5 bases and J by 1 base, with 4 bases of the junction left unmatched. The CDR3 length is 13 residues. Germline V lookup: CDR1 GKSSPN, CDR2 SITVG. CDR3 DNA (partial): TGTGCCTGGGTGGGACAGGAGTCCTAT. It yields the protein CAWVGQESY. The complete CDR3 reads CAWVGQESYEQYF.

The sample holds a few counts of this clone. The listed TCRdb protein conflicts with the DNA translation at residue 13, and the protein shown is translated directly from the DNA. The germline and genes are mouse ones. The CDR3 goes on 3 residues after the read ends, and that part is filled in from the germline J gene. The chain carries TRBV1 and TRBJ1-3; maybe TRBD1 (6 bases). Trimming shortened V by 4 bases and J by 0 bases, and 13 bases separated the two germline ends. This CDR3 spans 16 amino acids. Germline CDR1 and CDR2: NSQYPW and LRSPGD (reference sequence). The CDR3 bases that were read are TGCACCTGCAGTGGGGGTACAGGGAATTCTGGAAATACG. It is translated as CTCSGGTGNSGNT. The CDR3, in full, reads CTCSGGTGNSGNTLYF.